The 24 T cell receptor beta chains below all came from one sample that was sequenced in a study of cytomegalovirus exposure and HLA in healthy donors. This table comes from immunoSEQ multiplex PCR, and its TCRdb copy is limited to in-frame clones, with some not included. The repertoire has around 300,000 clones, about nine tenths of them found once; the top ten carry 0.95% to 1.5%. Sequencing used PBMCs. Receptors were obtained from a woman aged 25 to 45 in good health and CMV-seropositive.

The CDR3 coding sequence is TGTGCCAGCTCACCGAAGACGGGACAGGGGGACAATGAGCAGTTCTTC. It specifies CASSPKTGQGDNEQFF. J is TRBJ2-1 and V is TRBV18; 11 bases line up with TRBD1. V lost 3 bases and J lost 5; bases outside the gene matches: 6. This CDR3 has 16 amino acids. The V gene's germline CDR1 is KGHSH and CDR2 LQKENI.

This chain uses TRBV5-4 with TRBJ1-4; D unresolved. CDR3 length: 14 amino acids. Per the germline V gene, CDR1 is SGHNT and CDR2 is YYREEE (reference sequence). V was clipped by 2 bases and J by 3 bases, with 8 bases between them. The CDR3 protein is CASSLWGSNEKLFF. The CDR3 DNA sequence: TGTGCCAGCAGCTTATGGGGATCTAATGAAAAACTGTTTTTT.

The chain joins TRBV7-2 to TRBJ1-5, with a weak D call TRBD1 (5 bases). CDR1 and CDR2 from the germline V gene are SGHTA and FQGNSA. This CDR3 has 13 amino acids. V was clipped by 3 bases and J by 5 bases, with 8 bases between them. The CDR3: CASSFPGDQPQHF. CDR3 nucleotides: TGTGCCAGCAGCTTTCCGGGGGATCAGCCCCAGCATTTT.

This sequence joins TRBV7-9 and TRBJ2-1; the D is unclear. The germline gives CDR1 SEHNR, CDR2 FQNEAQ (reference sequence). Trimming pared 5 bases from V and 6 bases from J, leaving 8 bases between. The CDR3 length is 12 residues. The CDR3 DNA is TGTGCCAGCAGCCCTAAAGCCAATGAGCAGTTCTTC. This translates into CASSPKANEQFF.

V is TRBV7-9 and J is TRBJ2-2, with D perhaps TRBD1 (5 bases). Looked up from germline, CDR1 is SEHNR and CDR2 is FQNEAQ (reference sequence). V was clipped by 10 bases and J by 0 bases, with 15 bases between them. The CDR3 sequence is 15 residues long. The CDR3 sequence: CANLQGPANTGELFF. CDR3 bases: TGTGCCAACCTTCAGGGCCCCGCGAACACCGGGGAGCTGTTTTTT.

This sequence joins TRBV28 and TRBJ2-7; D is possibly TRBD1 (6 bases). V lost 7 bases, J lost 0 bases, and 25 bases lay in between. The CDR3 runs 18 residues. The germline CDR1 and CDR2 sequences are MDHEN and SYDVKM. This chain's CDR3 is CASTSYEGSTGFSYEQYF. The CDR3 DNA follows: TGTGCCAGCACCAGCTATGAGGGATCGACAGGCTTCTCCTACGAGCAGTACTTC.

V gene TRBV27 combines with J gene TRBJ2-3; possible D gene TRBD1, 5 bases. The germline V gene has CDR1 MNHEY and CDR2 SMNVEV (reference sequence). Trimming cost V 5 bases and J 7 bases, with 13 bases left between them. The CDR3 covers 13 residues. CDR3 region: CASSLPQGNTQYF. Here the CDR3 DNA reads TGTGCCAGCAGTCTGCCCCAGGGAAATACGCAGTATTTT.

This clone has only a few counts. The genes are TRBV6-4 and TRBJ2-4; a weak D match, TRBD1 (7 bases). CDR3 length: 14 amino acids. V gave up 3 bases and J gave up 7 bases, with 13 bases separating them. Germline CDR1 and CDR2: MRHNA and SNTAGT. CDR3 amino acids: CASSESAGGNIQYF. Written as DNA, the CDR3 is TGTGCCAGCAGTGAGAGTGCAGGGGGGAACATTCAGTACTTC.

This clone was counted once. The V call is TRBV5-5, the J call TRBJ2-3; 8 positions agree with TRBD2. The CDR3 contains 16 residues. The V segment lost 4 bases and the J segment 1 base; nucleotides outside the gene matches: 8. The germline CDR1 and CDR2 sequences are SGHKS and YYEKEE (reference sequence). The CDR3 region is CASSVGWRGGTDTQYF. CDR3 bases: TGTGCCAGCAGCGTGGGGTGGCGGGGGGGCACAGATACGCAGTATTTT. Full variable domain (outside the CDR3, taken from reference TRBV5-5 and TRBJ2-3): DAGVTQSPTHLIKTRGQQVTLRCSPISGHKSVSWYQQVLGQGPQFIFQYYEKEERGRGNFPDRFSARQFPNYSSELNVNALLLGDSALYLCASSVGWRGGTDTQYFGPGTRLTVL.

This clone occurred a few times. The V and J genes are TRBV29-1 and TRBJ2-7, with 7 bases that match TRBD2. Germline V lookup: CDR1 SQVTM, CDR2 ANQGSEA. The CDR3 sequence is 12 residues long. Trimming cost V 3 bases and J 7 bases; bases outside gene matches: 6. CDR3: CSVDPGTTEQYF. The CDR3 nucleotides read TGCAGCGTTGACCCGGGGACTACAGAGCAGTACTTC.

The CDR3 coding sequence is TGTGCCAGCAGTGGACAAGGAAGATCTGAAGCTTTCTTT. Its protein is CASSGQGRSEAFF. The gene calls are TRBV25-1 and TRBJ1-1; no definite D call. The CDR3 extends over 13 amino acids. V was shortened by 4 bases and J by 6 bases, with 12 bases between the two germline ends. CDR1 is MGHDK and CDR2 is SYGVNS in the germline V gene. Using reference TRBV25-1 and TRBJ1-1 for the parts outside the CDR3, the full variable domain is EADIYQTPRYLVIGTGKKITLECSQTMGHDKMYWYQQDPGMELHLIHYSYGVNSTEKGDLSSESTVSRIRTEHFPLTLESARPSHTSQYLCASSGQGRSEAFFGQGTRLTVV.

This clone appeared a single time. The genes are TRBV7-8 and TRBJ2-7; tentatively, D is TRBD1 (5 bases). This CDR3 is built from 16 residues. Trimming took off 5 bases at V and 2 bases at J, with 19 bases between the two ends. The germline V gene has CDR1 SGHVS and CDR2 FQNEAQ. Here the CDR3 reads CASSPLQGASPYEQYF. CDR3 bases: TGTGCCAGCAGCCCCCTGCAAGGGGCGTCACCCTACGAGCAGTACTTC.

The chain carries TRBV11-1 and TRBJ1-2, with TRBD1 matching over 9 bases. The germline gives CDR1 SGHAT, CDR2 FQDESV (reference sequence). This CDR3 contains 17 residues. Germline trimming cut 7 bases from V and 7 bases from J; bases unmatched to any gene: 19. The CDR3 spells CASTPSGQGMLQAGYTF. For the CDR3, the DNA is TGTGCCAGCACTCCTTCCGGACAGGGGATGCTCCAGGCTGGCTACACCTTC.

The rearrangement joins TRBV27 to TRBJ2-2; 8 nucleotides agree with TRBD1. The CDR3 is 16 residues long. Germline V gene sequence: CDR1 MNHEY, CDR2 SMNVEV (reference sequence). Germline trimming cut 2 bases from V and 7 bases from J; bases unmatched to any gene: 9. CDR3 nucleotide sequence: TGTGCCAGCAGTTTACTTCCGGACAGGGCTAACGGGGAGCTGTTTTTT. Translated, it gives CASSLLPDRANGELFF.

The CDR3 spells CASSVDGTGFNEQYF. DNA for the CDR3: TGTGCCAGCAGCGTAGACGGGACAGGGTTCAACGAGCAGTACTTC. The V gene is TRBV9, the J gene TRBJ2-7; TRBD1 aligns across 9 bases. The V and J ends lost 0 bases and 5 bases, in that order; junction bases with no gene match: 6. This CDR3 region has 15 residues. CDR1 and CDR2 from the germline V gene are SGDLS and YYNGEE.

CDR3: CASSYRDISSTDTQYF. The CDR3, as DNA: TGCGCCAGCAGCTACAGGGACATTTCTAGCACAGATACGCAGTATTTT. The genes are TRBV5-1 and TRBJ2-3; D may be TRBD1 (6 bases). Germline CDR1 SGHRS, CDR2 YFSETQ. Trimming pared 3 bases from V and 0 bases from J, leaving 14 bases between. This CDR3 region has 16 residues.

Turning to this clone: The same CDR3 is also encoded by other DNA sequences in this sample. This chain uses TRBV6-5 with TRBJ1-2, with D possibly being TRBD1 (5 bases). V lost 2 bases and J 6 bases, leaving 10 bases between the germline ends. The CDR3 spans 13 residues. The V gene's germline CDR1 is MNHEY and CDR2 SVGAGI. CDR3 nucleotides: TGTGCCAGCAGTTACGGGCAGGGCGATGGCTACACCTTC. Residues: CASSYGQGDGYTF.

This clone was seen a handful of times. J is TRBJ1-1 and V is TRBV28, with a tentative D call TRBD1 (6 bases). V shed 6 bases and J shed 1 base, with 6 bases lying between them. The CDR3 spans 12 residues. Germline V gene data show CDR1 as MDHEN and CDR2 as SYDVKM. The chain's CDR3 is CASRQGNTEAFF. In DNA, the CDR3 is TGTGCCAGCAGACAGGGGAACACTGAAGCTTTCTTT.

The rearrangement joins TRBV9 to TRBJ2-5; 9 bases fit TRBD2. The germline CDR1 and CDR2 sequences are SGDLS and YYNGEE. This CDR3 region has 15 residues. V shed 4 bases and J 3 bases; nucleotides not matched to a gene: 7. DNA of the CDR3: TGTGCCAGCAGCCCTAGCGGGACACCCGAAGAGACCCAGTACTTC. It translates to CASSPSGTPEETQYF.

The V and J genes are TRBV9 and TRBJ2-5; 7 bases fit TRBD1. The CDR3 spans 15 residues. The V segment lost 3 bases and the J segment 2 bases; nucleotides outside the gene matches: 7. Germline CDR1 reads SGDLS; CDR2 reads YYNGEE. The CDR3 spells CASSAGTAKQETQYF. The CDR3 bases are TGTGCCAGCAGCGCCGGGACAGCTAAACAAGAGACCCAGTACTTC.

This clone appeared once. Other DNA sequences from this sample encode an identical CDR3 as well. This sequence joins TRBV27 and TRBJ1-2, with a tentative D call TRBD1 (6 bases). This CDR3 region has 13 residues. Germline V CDR1 and CDR2: MNHEY, SMNVEV (reference sequence). The V and J ends lost 6 bases and 2 bases respectively, with 10 bases between them. CDR3 bases: TGTGCCAGCAGCCTACAGGGCAACTATGGCTACACCTTC. This translates into CASSLQGNYGYTF.

The CDR3 is CASSQGTGVYGYTF. CDR3 nucleotide sequence: TGCGCCAGCAGCCAGGGCACAGGGGTGTATGGCTACACCTTC. The chain combines TRBV4-3 with TRBJ1-2; 7 bases align to TRBD1. CDR1 is LGHNA and CDR2 is YSLEER in the germline V gene. Trimming at V came to 3 bases and at J to 5 bases, leaving 6 bases not matched to a gene. The CDR3 has 14 amino acids.

This chain connects TRBV15 to TRBJ2-7; D uncertain. Trimming took off 0 bases at V and 2 bases at J, with 8 bases between the two ends. CDR3 length: 14 residues. Germline V CDR1 and CDR2: LNHNV, YYDKDF (reference sequence). CDR3 sequence (DNA): TGTGCCACCAGCAGAGATACTGGAACCTACGAGCAGTACTTC. Its protein is CATSRDTGTYEQYF.

This chain links TRBV5-6 with TRBJ2-1, with TRBD2 identical over 7 bases. V lost 1 base to trimming and J lost 8 bases; unmatched junction nucleotides: 3. Germline CDR1 reads SGHDT; CDR2 reads YYEEEE. This CDR3 contains 13 residues. The CDR3 reads CASSLYTSDEQFF. Here the CDR3 DNA reads TGTGCCAGCAGCTTGTACACTAGCGATGAGCAGTTCTTC.